This TCR beta chain is drawn from a study of blood T cell repertoires in COVID-19. Looking at the study overall: T cells, B-cell-depleted T cells, or PBMCs provided the cDNA or gDNA that served as material.

In the original processing: Cell counts per sample came from amplifying reference gene primers. TCRdb keeps only in-frame clones here, not all; method: immunoSEQ multiplex PCR. The V and J calls and clone size come from that table; D and trimming were worked out from the DNA. The table lists roughly 80,000 clones, roughly four fifths of them singletons, with about an eighth in the top ten. CDR1 and CDR2 from the germline V gene are MGHRA and YSYEKL. This CDR3 comprises 15 residues. V was clipped by 8 bases and J by 5 bases; unmatched bases: 11. The sequenced sample consisted of peripheral blood. The clonotype was recovered from a human donor in a cohort sampled during active COVID-19. This chain connects TRBV4-1 to TRBJ2-1; 8 nucleotides agree with TRBD2. The CDR3 DNA sequence: TGCGCCAGCCGGGTTCAGGAGCGGGGGAACAATGAGCAGTTCTTC. Protein product: CASRVQERGNNEQFF.